This note documents a single T cell receptor (beta chain) sequence. Its antigen is not known. This sample is part of a study of blood T cells in healthy people across ages. Overall study findings and caveats: The fall in TCR beta diversity per million T cells was roughly linear with age. Unsorted PBMCs ruled out conclusive naive versus antigen-experienced comparison.

Through a sample-barcoded 5' primer and a J-beta primer mix, a second PCR was run for about 6 to 11 cycles. MiXCR, run by TCRdb on the 5' RACE reads, gives a single entry per CDR3 protein. The data show approximately 790,000 distinct CDR3 sequences, around 68% seen once. Per-sample PBMC isolation yielded at least 7 million cells. The TCR was taken from a man under 40 in good health. Specimen: blood.

The CDR3 region has the DNA TGTGCCATCAGTCGGAACCAGGGGGACAGGGGGTATAGCGAGCAGTACTTC. Translation: CAISRNQGDRGYSEQYF. This chain links TRBV10-3 with TRBJ2-7, with 11 bases aligning to TRBD1. CDR3 length: 17 residues. CDR1 is ENHRY and CDR2 is SYGVKD in the germline V gene. V shed 5 bases, J shed 6 bases, and the junction held 15 bases outside the gene matches.